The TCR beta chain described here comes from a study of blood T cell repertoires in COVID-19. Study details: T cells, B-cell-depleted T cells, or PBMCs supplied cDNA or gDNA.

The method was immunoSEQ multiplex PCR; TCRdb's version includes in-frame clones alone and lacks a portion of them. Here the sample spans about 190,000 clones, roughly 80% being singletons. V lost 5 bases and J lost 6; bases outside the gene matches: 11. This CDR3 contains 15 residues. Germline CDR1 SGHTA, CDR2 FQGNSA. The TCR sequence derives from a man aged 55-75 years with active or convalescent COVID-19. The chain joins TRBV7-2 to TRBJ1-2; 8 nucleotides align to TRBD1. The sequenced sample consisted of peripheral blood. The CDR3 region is CASSRSSGGLNGYTF. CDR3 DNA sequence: TGTGCCAGCAGCCGGTCGTCAGGGGGCCTTAATGGCTACACCTTC.